These 21 T cell receptor beta chains originate from one sample sequenced in a study of T cell responses to AZD1222 COVID-19 vaccine. The repertoire was sequenced with immunoSEQ multiplex PCR; TCRdb's copy has only in-frame clones and lacks some. The sample lists fewer than 150,000 clones; approximately 86% were seen once. The input for sequencing was peripheral blood, taken 28 days after the second AZD1222 dose. The receptors come from an adult who received the AZD1222 COVID-19 vaccine.

This clone was observed once. This chain links TRBV19 with TRBJ1-6; 7 bases map to TRBD1. J was trimmed by 0 bases and V by 6 bases; bases with no gene match: 14. CDR1 is LNHDA, CDR2 SQIVND, per germline (reference sequence). The CDR3 totals 19 residues. CDR3 amino acids: CASSEEGTEGSSYNSPLHF. The CDR3 coding sequence is TGTGCCAGTAGCGAAGAAGGGACAGAGGGAAGCTCCTATAATTCACCCCTCCACTTT.

This clone has only one observation. The chain recombines TRBV18 with TRBJ1-1, with D perhaps TRBD1 (5 bases). Trimming took off 5 bases at V and 0 bases at J, with 13 bases between the two ends. Germline V gene data show CDR1 as KGHSH and CDR2 as LQKENI. The CDR3 runs 15 residues. CDR3 protein: CASSKTAIMNTEAFF. The CDR3 nucleotides are TGTGCCAGCTCAAAGACAGCGATCATGAACACTGAAGCTTTCTTT.

The chain links TRBV30 to TRBJ1-6; TRBD1 agrees at 7 bases. Germline V gene sequence: CDR1 GTSNPN, CDR2 SVGIG (reference sequence). V was pared by 5 bases and J by 6 bases, with 4 bases of the junction left unmatched. The CDR3 is 13 residues long. CDR3 protein: CAWGQDSNSPLHF. The CDR3 DNA reads as TGTGCCTGGGGACAGGACTCTAATTCACCCCTCCACTTT. Combining the CDR3 with reference TRBV30 and TRBJ1-6 gives the whole variable domain SQTIHQWPATLVQPVGSPLSLECTVEGTSNPNLYWYRQAAGRGLQLLFYSVGIGQISSEVPQNLSASRPQDRQFILSSKKLLLSDSGFYLCAWGQDSNSPLHFGNGTRLTVT.

The V and J genes are TRBV3-1 (or the pseudogene TRBV3-2) and TRBJ2-7; D is uncertain. Germline V gives CDR1 LGHDT, CDR2 YNNKEL (reference sequence). V was shortened by 1 base and J by 2 bases, with 9 bases between the two germline ends. This CDR3 contains 14 residues. CDR3 loop: CASSQGIGTYEQYF. DNA of the CDR3: TGTGCCAGCAGCCAAGGAATTGGGACCTACGAGCAGTACTTC.

DNA of the CDR3: TGCGCCAGCAGCCAAGAAATCTTGGGACAGGGCCTTTATACCCAGCCCCAGCATTTT. It codes for CASSQEILGQGLYTQPQHF. The genes are TRBV4-3 and TRBJ1-5; 9 nucleotides align to TRBD1. The CDR3 sequence is 19 residues long. V gave up 0 bases and J gave up 7 bases; unmatched junction bases: 16. Germline lookup yields CDR1 LGHNA and CDR2 YSLEER.

V gene TRBV18 combines with J gene TRBJ1-4; D call uncertain. Trimming took off 3 bases at V and 5 bases at J, with 13 bases between the two ends. The CDR3 totals 15 residues. Germline V gives CDR1 KGHSH, CDR2 LQKENI. The CDR3 DNA sequence: TGTGCCAGCTCACCTAGAGGAGGGATGAATGAAAAACTGTTTTTT. Residues: CASSPRGGMNEKLFF.

The chain uses TRBV3-1 (or the pseudogene TRBV3-2) and TRBJ2-3; weak D call: TRBD2 (5 bases). Germline V CDR1 and CDR2: LGHDT, YNNKEL (reference sequence). The CDR3 spans 14 residues. The V end lost 5 bases, the J end lost 5 bases, and 14 bases lay between the germline ends. The chain's CDR3 is CASSAAPAEDTQYF. The CDR3 DNA sequence: TGTGCCAGCAGCGCAGCGCCAGCGGAAGATACGCAGTATTTT.

The CDR3 nucleotides are TGTGCCAGTAGTATGGGGCGGGAGTCCAACAATGAGCAGTTCTTC. This translates into CASSMGRESNNEQFF. The rearrangement links TRBV19 to TRBJ2-1, with TRBD2 matching 7 bases. This CDR3 has 15 amino acids. Per the germline V gene, CDR1 is LNHDA and CDR2 is SQIVND (reference sequence). Unmatched junction bases numbered 7, after V lost 3 bases and J lost 5 bases. Together with reference TRBV19 and TRBJ2-1, the CDR3 gives the full variable domain: DGGITQSPKYLFRKEGQNVTLSCEQNLNHDAMYWYRQDPGQGLRLIYYSQIVNDFQKGDIAEGYSVSREKKESFPLTVTSAQKNPTAFYLCASSMGRESNNEQFFGPGTRLTVL.

The genes are TRBV28 and TRBJ2-6, with D tentatively TRBD2 (6 bases). CDR1 is MDHEN, CDR2 SYDVKM, per germline. The CDR3 sequence is 16 residues long. The germline V and J ends were trimmed by 7 bases and 0 bases, with 13 bases remaining between them. The DNA of the CDR3 is TGTGCCAGCAATGAAAGGCGGGGCTCTGGGGCCAACGTCCTGACTTTC. This translates into CASNERRGSGANVLTF.

The gene calls are TRBV19 and TRBJ2-5; the D gene is possibly TRBD2 (6 bases). Germline V gene data show CDR1 as LNHDA and CDR2 as SQIVND (reference sequence). The V gene lost 4 bases and the J gene lost 5 bases, with 11 bases spanning the gap. CDR3 size: 13 residues. The CDR3 spells CASSTSGSETQYF. The CDR3, as DNA: TGTGCCAGTAGTACCAGCGGGTCCGAGACCCAGTACTTC.

The rearrangement uses TRBV27 and TRBJ1-2; 12 nucleotides agree with TRBD1. Trimming removed 4 bases from V and 3 bases from J; junction bases left unmatched: 15. CDR1 MNHEY and CDR2 SMNVEV come from the germline V gene (reference sequence). CDR3 length: 19 amino acids. CDR3 sequence (DNA): TGTGCCAGCAGTTCGACCGCGGGCACCGGGACAGGGGGCTACTATGGCTACACCTTC. Translated: CASSSTAGTGTGGYYGYTF.

The chain is built from TRBV28 and TRBJ1-1; D gene unclear. Germline CDR1 and CDR2: MDHEN and SYDVKM. Between the trimmed V and J ends, which lost 10 bases and 3 bases, there was a span of 6 bases. CDR3 length equals 10 residues. The CDR3 spells CATHHTEAFF. The DNA for the CDR3 is TGTGCCACCCATCACACTGAAGCTTTCTTT.

V and J are TRBV19 and TRBJ2-7; the D gene is possibly TRBD2 (6 bases). CDR1 is LNHDA and CDR2 is SQIVND in the germline V gene (reference sequence). This CDR3 spans 16 amino acids. Trimming stripped 5 bases from V and 0 bases from J, with 17 bases between. The CDR3 region is CASSPQGREYSYEQYF. The CDR3 region has the DNA TGTGCCAGTAGTCCCCAGGGTCGGGAGTACTCCTACGAGCAGTACTTC.

The chain links TRBV13 to TRBJ2-1; D may be TRBD1 (6 bases). Trimming removed 3 bases from V and 0 bases from J, with 12 bases in between. Germline V gene data show CDR1 as PRHDT and CDR2 as FYEKMQ (reference sequence). The CDR3 consists of 16 residues. The CDR3 DNA reads as TGTGCCAGCAGCTTCCAGGGGCTGAGCTCCTACAATGAGCAGTTCTTC. Amino acid sequence: CASSFQGLSSYNEQFF.

This clone was found a few times. At one end, the junction sequence differs from germline, possibly due to a read error. The chain has TRBV28 and TRBJ2-1; 10 bases match TRBD1. This CDR3 is built from 17 residues. Germline lookup yields CDR1 MDHEN and CDR2 SYDVKM. The CDR3 region is CASSFVTRDRGYIEQFF. The DNA for the CDR3 is TGTGCCAGCAGTTTTGTCACTCGGGACAGGGGTTACATTGAGCAGTTCTTC.

CDR3: CASSQLTGFDEQYF. Here the CDR3 DNA reads TGCGCCAGCAGCCAATTGACAGGTTTCGACGAGCAGTACTTC. The rearrangement uses TRBV4-3 and TRBJ2-7; a possible D gene is TRBD1 (6 bases). The CDR3 spans 14 residues. With 2 bases removed from V and 5 bases from J, the gap between germline ends came to 13 bases. Germline CDR1 is LGHNA and CDR2 is YSLEER.

This clone appeared a few times. CDR3 amino acids: CASSYLGREAFF. The CDR3 bases are TGTGCCAGCAGTTACTTGGGGCGTGAAGCTTTCTTT. The chain recombines TRBV6-2 or TRBV6-3 with TRBJ1-1, with D possibly matching TRBD1 (5 bases). The germline V gene encodes CDR1 MNHEY and CDR2 SVGEGT. Trimming stripped 1 base from V and 7 bases from J, with 7 bases between. The CDR3 totals 12 residues.

The chain employs TRBV4-3 and TRBJ1-3; 10 nucleotides agree with TRBD1. From germline, CDR1 is LGHNA and CDR2 YSLEER. The CDR3 is 16 residues long. The trim removed 2 bases at V and 2 bases at J, leaving 3 bases unmatched. The CDR3 bases are TGCGCCAGCAGCCAAAAAGGGACAGGGGCTGGAAACACCATATATTTT. This translates into CASSQKGTGAGNTIYF.

The rearrangement uses TRBV19 and TRBJ1-3, with D possibly matching TRBD1 (6 bases). V dropped 5 bases and J dropped 5 bases, with 10 bases sitting between them. Germline CDR1 and CDR2: LNHDA and SQIVND (reference sequence). The CDR3 is 13 amino acids. The CDR3 bases are TGTGCCAGTAGTCCAGGGGCGAGAAACACCATATATTTT. It is translated as CASSPGARNTIYF. Together with reference TRBV19 and TRBJ1-3, the CDR3 gives the full variable domain: DGGITQSPKYLFRKEGQNVTLSCEQNLNHDAMYWYRQDPGQGLRLIYYSQIVNDFQKGDIAEGYSVSREKKESFPLTVTSAQKNPTAFYLCASSPGARNTIYFGEGSWLTVV.

The chain couples TRBV10-3 to TRBJ2-1, with D perhaps matching TRBD2 (5 bases). The germline CDR1 and CDR2 sequences are ENHRY and SYGVKD. CDR3 size: 13 residues. Trimming left V 8 bases short and J 8 bases short, with 16 bases between. The CDR3 here is CAIRDPGGDEQFF. For the CDR3, the DNA is TGTGCCATCCGGGATCCGGGCGGCGATGAGCAGTTCTTC.

This sequence joins TRBV6-5 and TRBJ2-1; 8 nucleotides match TRBD2. The germline gives CDR1 MNHEY, CDR2 SVGAGI. The length of the CDR3 is 15 residues. The V and J ends lost 2 bases and 5 bases, in that order; junction bases with no gene match: 5. DNA for the CDR3: TGTGCCAGCAGTTACCTCGGGACTAGGGACAATGAGCAGTTCTTC. Protein: CASSYLGTRDNEQFF.